The 26 T cell receptor beta chains below come from one sample, sequenced in a study of blood T cell repertoires in COVID-19. Here immunoSEQ multiplex PCR was the method, and the copy in TCRdb shows in-frame clones only, minus some. There are around 300,000 clones in the sample; 89% occur only once, and roughly 2.2% lies in the top ten. The specimen sequenced was peripheral blood. The source of these receptors is a man aged 45-60 years with acute or convalescent COVID-19.

The rearrangement links TRBV5-5 to TRBJ2-7; 8 bases fit TRBD2. J was trimmed by 1 base and V by 0 bases; bases with no gene match: 12. The CDR3 is made up of 18 amino acids. CDR1 and CDR2 (germline): SGHKS, YYEKEE (reference sequence). Written as DNA, the CDR3 is TGTGCCAGCAGCTTGGAGGCTAGCGGGCACCTGAAATCCTACGAGCAGTACTTC. Protein: CASSLEASGHLKSYEQYF. The full variable domain, in which reference TRBV5-5 and TRBJ2-7 provide the parts outside the CDR3, is DAGVTQSPTHLIKTRGQQVTLRCSPISGHKSVSWYQQVLGQGPQFIFQYYEKEERGRGNFPDRFSARQFPNYSSELNVNALLLGDSALYLCASSLEASGHLKSYEQYFGPGTRLTVT.

The V and J genes are TRBV27 and TRBJ2-2, with D tentatively TRBD1 (5 bases). The CDR3 runs 14 residues. Trimming removed 6 bases at V and 7 bases at J, with 15 bases between. The V gene's germline CDR1 is MNHEY and CDR2 SMNVEV (reference sequence). The CDR3 here is CASRTRDRIGELFF. CDR3 nucleotides: TGTGCCAGCAGAACCAGGGATCGGATCGGGGAGCTGTTTTTT.

This chain links TRBV2 with TRBJ1-2; TRBD1 matches 8 bases. CDR1 and CDR2 from the germline V gene are SNHLY and FYNNEI. J lost 8 bases, V lost 6 bases, and 11 bases had no gene match. CDR3 size: 14 residues. This chain's CDR3 is CASSIQGGVGGYTF. The CDR3 coding sequence is TGTGCCAGCAGCATACAGGGGGGAGTAGGAGGCTACACCTTC.

The gene calls are TRBV7-9 and TRBJ1-6; 7 bases are a match to TRBD1. After removal of 4 bases from V and 7 bases from J, the junction contained 7 bases not matched to a gene. CDR1 is SEHNR, CDR2 FQNEAQ, per germline (reference sequence). The CDR3 runs 15 residues. CDR3 loop: CASSSTGTENSPLHF. The CDR3 coding sequence is TGTGCCAGCAGCTCGACCGGGACAGAGAATTCACCCCTCCACTTT.

The chain is built from TRBV5-4 and TRBJ2-5; TRBD2 matches at 10 bases. Unmatched junction bases numbered 8, after V lost 4 bases and J lost 5 bases. The CDR3 contains 15 residues. From germline, CDR1 is SGHNT and CDR2 YYREEE (reference sequence). CDR3 DNA sequence: TGTGCCAGCAGCCAGATAGCGGGGGGCCTTGAGACCCAGTACTTC. Translation gives CASSQIAGGLETQYF.

The V and J genes are TRBV30 and TRBJ2-1; D remains ambiguous. V gave up 0 bases and J gave up 6 bases, with 9 bases separating them. This CDR3 contains 13 residues. Germline V lookup: CDR1 GTSNPN, CDR2 SVGIG (reference sequence). This chain's CDR3 is CAWSVLPPNEQFF. The CDR3 nucleotides read TGTGCCTGGAGTGTACTCCCGCCCAATGAGCAGTTCTTC.

The rearrangement uses TRBV18 and TRBJ2-5; 14 positions match TRBD2. With 3 bases clipped from V and 4 bases from J, the junction kept 13 bases outside the gene matches. The CDR3 runs 19 residues. CDR1 and CDR2 (germline): KGHSH, LQKENI. CDR3 in amino acids: CASSPNRGLAGGSGETQYF. The CDR3, as DNA: TGTGCCAGCTCACCTAACCGCGGACTAGCGGGGGGCAGTGGAGAGACCCAGTACTTC.

The CDR3 coding sequence is TGTGCCAGCTCATACACAGGGGCAGGGGAGCTGTTTTTT. Translating it yields CASSYTGAGELFF. The chain has TRBV18 and TRBJ2-2; 7 nucleotides match TRBD1. The ends lost 5 bases at V and 8 bases at J; junction bases unmatched: 5. The CDR3 is made up of 13 amino acids. Germline V gives CDR1 KGHSH, CDR2 LQKENI.

The chain recombines TRBV5-6 with TRBJ2-3; 8 positions match TRBD2. Germline CDR1 is SGHDT and CDR2 is YYEEEE. Germline trimming cut 3 bases from V and 3 bases from J; bases unmatched to any gene: 3. The CDR3 totals 14 residues. CDR3 sequence: CASSSAGETDTQYF. The CDR3, as DNA: TGTGCCAGCAGCTCAGCGGGGGAGACAGATACGCAGTATTTT. Variable domain in full (rest from reference TRBV5-6 and TRBJ2-3): DAGVTQSPTHLIKTRGQQVTLRCSPKSGHDTVSWYQQALGQGPQFIFQYYEEEERQRGNFPDRFSGHQFPNYSSELNVNALLLGDSALYLCASSSAGETDTQYFGPGTRLTVL.

V gene TRBV7-9 combines with J gene TRBJ1-6, with TRBD1 matching over 11 bases. This CDR3 has 14 amino acids. Germline CDR1 and CDR2: SEHNR and FQNEAQ (reference sequence). Unmatched junction bases numbered 3, after V lost 6 bases and J lost 8 bases. The CDR3 DNA sequence: TGTGCCAGCAGGAGGACAGGGGGCGATTCACCCCTCCACTTT. As protein: CASRRTGGDSPLHF.

The J gene is TRBJ1-1, the V gene TRBV3-1 (or the pseudogene TRBV3-2); D ambiguous. Germline V gene lookup returns CDR1 LGHDT and CDR2 YNNKEL (reference sequence). The length of the CDR3 is 13 residues. The ends were cut back, 4 bases at V and 4 bases at J, with 10 bases in the middle. The CDR3 spells CASSPRGGTEAFF. In DNA form, the CDR3 reads TGTGCCAGCAGCCCCCGGGGAGGCACTGAAGCTTTCTTT.

This chain connects TRBV12-1 to TRBJ1-1. TRBV12-1 is a pseudogene locus. The CDR3 consists of 15 residues. This chain's CDR3 is CASSPSSKCGTEAFF. The CDR3 DNA follows: TGTGCCAGCAGCCCTAGCAGCAAATGTGGCACTGAAGCTTTCTTT.

The chain is built from TRBV9 and TRBJ2-1; a weak D match, TRBD2 (5 bases). V was shortened by 0 bases and J by 6 bases, with 7 bases between the two germline ends. The CDR3 extends over 13 amino acids. Germline loops: CDR1 SGDLS, CDR2 YYNGEE. CDR3 loop: CASSVGEPNEQFF. The CDR3 DNA reads as TGTGCCAGCAGCGTAGGGGAGCCCAATGAGCAGTTCTTC.

The chain has TRBV15 and TRBJ2-3, with 8 bases identical to TRBD1. V shed 1 base and J 2 bases; nucleotides not matched to a gene: 11. There are 18 residues in the CDR3. Per the germline V gene, CDR1 is LNHNV and CDR2 is YYDKDF (reference sequence). This CDR3 is CATSRGPQDRDITDTQYF. The CDR3 DNA is TGTGCCACCAGCAGAGGCCCCCAGGACAGGGATATCACAGATACGCAGTATTTT.

To note about this clone: Within the sample, other DNA sequences also encode this same CDR3. The chain is built from TRBV2 and TRBJ1-5; D gene uncertain. V dropped 8 bases and J dropped 1 base, with 6 bases sitting between them. The V gene's germline CDR1 is SNHLY and CDR2 FYNNEI. This CDR3 spans 12 amino acids. The CDR3 nucleotides read TGTGCCAGCCGCAGGAGCAATCAGCCCCAGCATTTT. This translates into CASRRSNQPQHF.

The rearrangement joins TRBV6-5 to TRBJ1-1, with 8 nucleotides matching TRBD1. Germline lookup yields CDR1 MNHEY and CDR2 SVGAGI. V trimming: 4 bases; J trimming: 2 bases; junction bases outside the gene matches: 9. CDR3 length equals 16 residues. The CDR3 DNA reads TGTGCCAGCAGTTTAGTGTGGACAGGGCAAAACACTGAAGCTTTCTTT. It specifies CASSLVWTGQNTEAFF.

In DNA form, the CDR3 reads TGTGCCAGCAGCCCGGGGACACTCGCAGGATCGTACAATGAGCAGTTCTTC. Residues: CASSPGTLAGSYNEQFF. This chain joins TRBV7-9 and TRBJ2-1; the D gene is possibly TRBD1 (6 bases). The germline V and J ends were trimmed by 5 bases and 4 bases, with 21 bases remaining between them. This CDR3 is built from 17 residues. Germline V CDR1 and CDR2: SEHNR, FQNEAQ (reference sequence).

Of note for this clone: Distinct nucleotide sequences in the sample also encode this CDR3. The chain has TRBV9 and TRBJ1-2; D not certain. The V end was cut by 7 bases, the J end by 3 bases, with 10 bases between. The CDR3 is 12 amino acids. In germline, CDR1 is SGDLS, CDR2 YYNGEE. The DNA of the CDR3 is TGTGCCAGCTCTCGTACAGACTATGGCTACACCTTC. It translates to CASSRTDYGYTF. The full variable domain, with the rest looked up from reference TRBV9 and TRBJ1-2, is DSGVTQTPKHLITATGQRVTLRCSPRSGDLSVYWYQQSLDQGLQFLIQYYNGEERAKGNILERFSAQQFPDLHSELNLSSLELGDSALYFCASSRTDYGYTFGSGTRLTVV.

Written as DNA, the CDR3 is TGCGCCAGCAGTGATTCGGGGGGACAGGGAGGTCCCCCCTACGAGCAGTACTTC. This codes for CASSDSGGQGGPPYEQYF. The J gene is TRBJ2-7, the V gene TRBV10-1, with TRBD1 matching over 9 bases. CDR3 length: 18 residues. V dropped 3 bases and J dropped 2; count of bases not matched to a gene: 14. Germline V gene sequence: CDR1 WNHNN, CDR2 SYGVQD (reference sequence).

V gene TRBV6-2 or TRBV6-3 combines with J gene TRBJ2-2; the match to TRBD2 covers 7 bases. CDR3 length: 15 residues. The junction had 3 bases not matched to a gene; V was cut back by 2 bases and J by 3 bases. Germline V lookup: CDR1 MNHEY, CDR2 SVGEGT. The CDR3: CASSYGGVHTGELFF. CDR3 sequence (DNA): TGTGCCAGCAGTTACGGGGGGGTACACACCGGGGAGCTGTTTTTT.

This clone came up a few times. The genes are TRBV4-1 and TRBJ2-3, with TRBD1 as a possible D gene (6 bases). The CDR3 spans 14 residues. V shed 1 base and J shed 2 bases, with 7 bases lying between them. Germline assignment: CDR1 MGHRA and CDR2 YSYEKL. The chain's CDR3 is CASSQGTVTDTQYF. The DNA for the CDR3 is TGCGCCAGCAGCCAAGGGACAGTCACAGATACGCAGTATTTT.

The chain joins TRBV7-9 to TRBJ1-2, with D uncertain. Germline V gene sequence: CDR1 SEHNR, CDR2 FQNEAQ (reference sequence). CDR3 size: 13 residues. Trimming removed 1 base from V and 6 bases from J, with 9 bases in between. The CDR3 coding sequence is TGTGCCAGCAGCTTAGAAAGGGAGCATGGCTACACCTTC. Translation: CASSLEREHGYTF.

This sequence joins TRBV6-5 and TRBJ1-5, with unresolved D. The CDR3 has 15 residues. Deletions cut 5 bases from V and 1 base from J, with 12 bases between. CDR1 and CDR2 (germline): MNHEY, SVGAGI. The CDR3 loop is CASSLGSGSNQPQHF. DNA for the CDR3: TGTGCCAGCAGTCTGGGGTCGGGGAGCAATCAGCCCCAGCATTTT.

J is TRBJ2-6 and V is TRBV5-1; tentative D call: TRBD2 (5 bases). V was shortened by 0 bases and J by 1 base, with 5 bases between the two germline ends. Per the germline V gene, CDR1 is SGHRS and CDR2 is YFSETQ. The CDR3 length is 15 residues. The CDR3 DNA sequence: TGCGCCAGCAGCTTGGGAGGGTCTGGGGCCAACGTCCTGACTTTC. Its protein is CASSLGGSGANVLTF.

The rearrangement joins TRBV18 to TRBJ2-5, with TRBD2 as a possible D gene (5 bases). Looked up from germline, CDR1 is KGHSH and CDR2 is LQKENI. The CDR3 has 14 residues. V lost 1 base to trimming and J lost 5 bases, with 11 bases between them. The CDR3 DNA reads as TGTGCCAGCTCACCACAGGGAGAACGGGAGACCCAGTACTTC. It codes for CASSPQGERETQYF. Full variable domain (rest looked up from reference TRBV18 and TRBJ2-5): NAGVMQNPRHLVRRRGQEARLRCSPMKGHSHVYWYRQLPEEGLKFMVYLQKENIIDESGMPKERFSAEFPKEGPSILRIQQVVRGDSAAYFCASSPQGERETQYFGPGTRLLVL.

The gene calls are TRBV6-5 and TRBJ2-3; D may be TRBD2 (6 bases). V was cut by 11 bases and J by 1 base, with 13 bases left in between. The germline gives CDR1 MNHEY, CDR2 SVGAGI. CDR3 length: 13 residues. The CDR3: CAFRWGGTDTQYF. Written as DNA, the CDR3 is TGTGCCTTCCGCTGGGGGGGCACAGATACGCAGTATTTT.